This note documents a single T cell receptor (beta chain) sequence. Other nucleotide sequences from this sample produce the same CDR3. This CDR3 contains 15 residues. CDR1 SGDLS and CDR2 YYNGEE come from the germline V gene. The V gene lost 0 bases and the J gene lost 7 bases, with 11 bases spanning the gap. This record belongs to a study of Ad26.COV2.S vaccination and SARS-CoV-2 variants. Whole-study context: Donor got 5x10^10 or 1x10^11 viral particles of Ad26.COV2.S.

Specified treatment: roughly 18 received Ad26.COV2.S at low or high dose, single or two shots; several received placebo; per-sample allocation not given. On day 63 after the first injection, vaccine and placebo recipients gave samples. Based in Boston, the donor was an adult of 18-55 years. The table came from immunoSEQ multiplex PCR; TCRdb's copy has only in-frame clones and leaves some out. The sample has about 420,000 clones; 88% are singletons. The rearrangement links TRBV9 to TRBJ1-6; tentative D call: TRBD1 (6 bases). The sequenced sample was peripheral blood, obtained in a trial of Ad26.COV2.S vaccine versus placebo. This receptor was obtained from a person aged 18-65 years who received the Ad26.COV2.S COVID-19 vaccine or a placebo. CDR3 sequence: CASSVGPGANSPLHF. In nucleotides, the CDR3 is TGTGCCAGCAGCGTAGGCCCGGGGGCGAATTCACCCCTCCACTTT.